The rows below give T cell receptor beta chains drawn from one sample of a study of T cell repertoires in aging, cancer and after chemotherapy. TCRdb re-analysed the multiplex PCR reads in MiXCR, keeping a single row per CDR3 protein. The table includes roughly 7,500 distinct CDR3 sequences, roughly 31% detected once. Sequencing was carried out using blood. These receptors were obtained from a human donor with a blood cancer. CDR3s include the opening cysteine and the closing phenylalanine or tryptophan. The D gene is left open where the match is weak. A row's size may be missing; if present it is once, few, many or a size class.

DNA: TGTGCCAGCAGTTACGGGGGGAACACTGAAGCTTTCTTT
CDR3: CASSYGGNTEAFF
length: 13
size: few
J: TRBJ1-1
D: NA
V: TRBV6-5

DNA: TGCAGTGCTAGGAATGCGAACACCGGGGAGCTGTTTTTT
CDR3: CSARNANTGELFF
length: 13
size: NA
J: TRBJ2-2
D: NA
V: TRBV20-1

DNA: TGCAGCGTTTGGGGAGACAGGGAAGGGGATGGCTACACCTTC
CDR3: CSVWGDREGDGYTF
length: 14
size: medium-sized
J: TRBJ1-2
D: TRBD1
V: TRBV29-1

DNA: TGCGCCAGCAGTGAGGGCGTGAGGGATGAGCAGTTCTTC
CDR3: CASSEGVRDEQFF
length: 13
size: NA
J: TRBJ2-1
D: NA
V: TRBV10-2

DNA: TGTGCCAGCAGCTTAGATAGAGAGCAGTTCTTC
CDR3: CASSLDREQFF
length: 11
size: few
J: TRBJ2-1
D: NA
V: TRBV7-9

DNA: TGTGCCACCAGTGATTCGGGGGGCTCCTACAATGAGCAGTTCTTC
CDR3: CATSDSGGSYNEQFF
length: 15
size: few
J: TRBJ2-1
D: TRBD2
V: TRBV24-1

DNA: TGTGCCAGCAGCAACTCCGGGGCTTACAATGAGCAGTTCTTC
CDR3: CASSNSGAYNEQFF
length: 14
size: NA
J: TRBJ2-1
D: NA
V: TRBV7-9

DNA: TGTGCCAGCAGTCTAGTAGTGTACACTGAAGCTTTCTTT
CDR3: CASSLVVYTEAFF
length: 13
size: few
J: TRBJ1-1
D: NA
V: TRBV12-3/TRBV12-4

DNA: TGTGCCAGCAGGGTGGCAGGGGGATCCTACGAGCAGTACTTC
CDR3: CASRVAGGSYEQYF
length: 14
size: NA
J: TRBJ2-7
D: TRBD1
V: TRBV6-6

DNA: TGTGCCAGTAGTATGAGACAGGGGGTATGGAACACTGAAGCTTTCTTT
CDR3: CASSMRQGVWNTEAFF
length: 16
size: few
J: TRBJ1-1
D: TRBD1
V: TRBV19

DNA: TGCGCCAGCAGCTTGGGGGCTAGGAGCTCCTACGAGCAGTACTTC
CDR3: CASSLGARSSYEQYF
length: 15
size: NA
J: TRBJ2-7
D: NA
V: TRBV5-1

DNA: TGTGCCTGGAGAGATACAACAGGGTCCTACGAGCAGTACTTC
CDR3: CAWRDTTGSYEQYF
length: 14
size: NA
J: TRBJ2-7
D: NA
V: TRBV30

DNA: TGTGCCAGCAGTTACCCTTACCCTAACTATGGCTACACCTTC
CDR3: CASSYPYPNYGYTF
length: 14
size: few
J: TRBJ1-2
D: NA
V: TRBV6-2/TRBV6-3

DNA: TGTGCCAGCAGTTTGGGACACTCGAACACTGAAGCTTTCTTT
CDR3: CASSLGHSNTEAFF
length: 14
size: NA
J: TRBJ1-1
D: NA
V: TRBV12-3/TRBV12-4

DNA: TGTGCCAGTAGTCTACCCTCGGAAGGGGACAGGGGGTATCCTAACTATGGCTACACCTTC
CDR3: CASSLPSEGDRGYPNYGYTF
length: 20
size: NA
J: TRBJ1-2
D: TRBD1
V: TRBV19

DNA: TGTGCCAGCAGCGGCGGTGGCCGACTAGCGGGAGAGACCCAGTACTTC
CDR3: CASSGGGRLAGETQYF
length: 16
size: medium-sized
J: TRBJ2-5
D: TRBD2
V: TRBV5-6

DNA: TGTGCCAGCTCACCGGGGGCTAGCGGGGTTCGGATGGAGACCCAGTACTTC
CDR3: CASSPGASGVRMETQYF
length: 17
size: few
J: TRBJ2-5
D: TRBD2
V: TRBV18

DNA: TGTGCCAGCAGCTTAGGCGGGACGGTGAACACTGAAGCTTTCTTT
CDR3: CASSLGGTVNTEAFF
length: 15
size: few
J: TRBJ1-1
D: NA
V: TRBV13

DNA: TGTGCCAGCAGCCTTCCGACAGGTTCCTATGGCTACACCTTC
CDR3: CASSLPTGSYGYTF
length: 14
size: NA
J: TRBJ1-2
D: NA
V: TRBV11-3

DNA: TGTGCCATCAGTGGCAGGGGGCTCGATGGCTACACCTTC
CDR3: CAISGRGLDGYTF
length: 13
size: few
J: TRBJ1-2
D: TRBD1
V: TRBV10-3

DNA: TGTGCCAGCAGTGACGGACTAGCGGGGGCCCGAACCTACAATGAGCAGTTCTTC
CDR3: CASSDGLAGARTYNEQFF
length: 18
size: few
J: TRBJ2-1
D: TRBD2
V: TRBV12-3/TRBV12-4

DNA: TGTGCCAGCAGCCACACACTCACAGATACGCAGTATTTT
CDR3: CASSHTLTDTQYF
length: 13
size: few
J: TRBJ2-3
D: NA
V: TRBV7-9

DNA: TGTGCCAGTTCTCCTAGCATGACGGAAGACGAGCAGTACTTC
CDR3: CASSPSMTEDEQYF
length: 14
size: NA
J: TRBJ2-7
D: NA
V: TRBV12-3/TRBV12-4

DNA: TGTGCCAGCAGCTTGGTGGTGGATGGCTACACCTTC
CDR3: CASSLVVDGYTF
length: 12
size: few
J: TRBJ1-2
D: NA
V: TRBV5-6

DNA: TGCAGTGCTCGTGCCCTAGACGGGTACAATGAGCAGTTCTTC
CDR3: CSARALDGYNEQFF
length: 14
size: few
J: TRBJ2-1
D: NA
V: TRBV20-1

DNA: TGTGCCAGCAGTCGGACAGGCGGGAACACCGGGGAGCTGTTTTTT
CDR3: CASSRTGGNTGELFF
length: 15
size: NA
J: TRBJ2-2
D: TRBD1
V: TRBV11-3

DNA: TGTGCCAGCAGTTTGACAGTGGGCGAGGGGAACACTGAAGCTTTCTTT
CDR3: CASSLTVGEGNTEAFF
length: 16
size: NA
J: TRBJ1-1
D: NA
V: TRBV27

DNA: TGTGCCAGTCGAAGGGATCGGGATTCACCCCTCCACTTT
CDR3: CASRRDRDSPLHF
length: 13
size: few
J: TRBJ1-6
D: NA
V: TRBV12-3/TRBV12-4

DNA: TGTGCCAGTCGGACAGGGGACGTCATGAACACTGAAGCTTTCTTT
CDR3: CASRTGDVMNTEAFF
length: 15
size: NA
J: TRBJ1-1
D: TRBD1
V: TRBV6-1

DNA: TGTGCCAGCCTCCGATGGGGGCTCTATGGCTACACCTTC
CDR3: CASLRWGLYGYTF
length: 13
size: NA
J: TRBJ1-2
D: NA
V: TRBV7-9

DNA: TGTGCCAGCAGCTTTGGCCCGCCAGGGTCGGGTTCACCCCTCCACTTT
CDR3: CASSFGPPGSGSPLHF
length: 16
size: NA
J: TRBJ1-6
D: NA
V: TRBV5-4

DNA: TGTGCCAGCAGCCAAGACTGGGGCCCTGCTAGCGGGGGTGATACGCAGTATTTT
CDR3: CASSQDWGPASGGDTQYF
length: 18
size: NA
J: TRBJ2-3
D: TRBD2
V: TRBV19

DNA: TGTGCCTGGAGCCCATTGGGGGGCGGGTATGGCTACACCTTC
CDR3: CAWSPLGGGYGYTF
length: 14
size: medium-sized
J: TRBJ1-2
D: NA
V: TRBV30

DNA: TGTGCCAGTAGTAATTCAAGACAGGCCTTAGATGGGACCCAGTACTTC
CDR3: CASSNSRQALDGTQYF
length: 16
size: NA
J: TRBJ2-5
D: NA
V: TRBV19

DNA: TGTGCCAGCGGACAGGGACCAGATACGCAGTATTTT
CDR3: CASGQGPDTQYF
length: 12
size: medium-sized
J: TRBJ2-3
D: TRBD1
V: TRBV19

DNA: TGTGCCAGTAGAACGGAATACAATGAGCAGTTCTTC
CDR3: CASRTEYNEQFF
length: 12
size: medium-sized
J: TRBJ2-1
D: NA
V: TRBV19

DNA: TGTGCCAGCAGTTACTCAAAGAAGAATGAAAAACTGTTTTTT
CDR3: CASSYSKKNEKLFF
length: 14
size: few
J: TRBJ1-4
D: NA
V: TRBV6-2/TRBV6-3

DNA: TGTGCCATCATGCGGGACAGAGGCACTGAAGCTTTCTTT
CDR3: CAIMRDRGTEAFF
length: 13
size: few
J: TRBJ1-1
D: TRBD1
V: TRBV10-3

DNA: TGTGCCAGCAGCTTTACGGATACGCAGTATTTT
CDR3: CASSFTDTQYF
length: 11
size: NA
J: TRBJ2-3
D: NA
V: TRBV11-3

DNA: TGTGCCAGCAGCGGGGGTGTGGCGGGCACAGATACGCAGTATTTT
CDR3: CASSGGVAGTDTQYF
length: 15
size: few
J: TRBJ2-3
D: NA
V: TRBV5-4

DNA: TGCAGTGCTAGGCAGAGGAACGCAGATACGCAGTATTTT
CDR3: CSARQRNADTQYF
length: 13
size: NA
J: TRBJ2-3
D: NA
V: TRBV20-1

DNA: TGTGCCAGCAGCTTAGATTCCAGGTCAGGGGGTATCTCGAGGTTTCGGGGCGCTGAAGCTTTCTTT
CDR3: CASSLDSRSGGISRFRGAEAFF
length: 22
size: once
J: TRBJ1-1
D: TRBD1
V: TRBV11-3

DNA: TGTGCCAGCAGCCAAGACGTGGCGGGGGGGCCAACAGATACGCAGTATTTT
CDR3: CASSQDVAGGPTDTQYF
length: 17
size: medium-sized
J: TRBJ2-3
D: TRBD2
V: TRBV4-2

DNA: TGTGCCAGTGATACTAGCGGGGGGGCAGCGGAGACCCAGTACTTC
CDR3: CASDTSGGAAETQYF
length: 15
size: NA
J: TRBJ2-5
D: TRBD2
V: TRBV12-3/TRBV12-4

DNA: TGTGCCAGCAGCTCTGGCGCGGGGGGCACCGGGGAGCTGTTTTTT
CDR3: CASSSGAGGTGELFF
length: 15
size: NA
J: TRBJ2-2
D: TRBD2
V: TRBV7-9

DNA: TGTGCCAGCAGCTTAGGTTTCCAACTAGCGGGCCTGGAGACCCAGTACTTC
CDR3: CASSLGFQLAGLETQYF
length: 17
size: medium-sized
J: TRBJ2-5
D: TRBD2
V: TRBV11-3

DNA: TGTGCCAGCAGTTTAAGCAGGATCCATGGCTACACCTTC
CDR3: CASSLSRIHGYTF
length: 13
size: NA
J: TRBJ1-2
D: NA
V: TRBV12-3/TRBV12-4

DNA: TGTGCCAGCAGCGGCAGGACTAGCGGGGGCCAGGAGACCCAGTACTTC
CDR3: CASSGRTSGGQETQYF
length: 16
size: NA
J: TRBJ2-5
D: TRBD2
V: TRBV12-3/TRBV12-4

DNA: TGTGCCAGCAGCTTATCCATCGGCACCCGCTCTGGAAACACCATATATTTT
CDR3: CASSLSIGTRSGNTIYF
length: 17
size: few
J: TRBJ1-3
D: NA
V: TRBV7-2

DNA: TGCGCCAGCAGCTGGACAGGGACTCCTGGCACCGTAAACATTCAGTACTTC
CDR3: CASSWTGTPGTVNIQYF
length: 17
size: NA
J: TRBJ2-4
D: TRBD1
V: TRBV5-1

DNA: TGTGCCAGCAGCCCGGACGCCGGCAACACCGGGGAGCTGTTTTTT
CDR3: CASSPDAGNTGELFF
length: 15
size: few
J: TRBJ2-2
D: NA
V: TRBV11-1

DNA: TGTGCCAGCAGTTTGGCCTGGGGGGGTACTAACTATGGCTACACCTTC
CDR3: CASSLAWGGTNYGYTF
length: 16
size: few
J: TRBJ1-2
D: NA
V: TRBV12-3/TRBV12-4

DNA: TGTGCCAGTAAAGACCAGGGGGTAATGAACACTGAAGCTTTCTTT
CDR3: CASKDQGVMNTEAFF
length: 15
size: few
J: TRBJ1-1
D: TRBD1
V: TRBV19

DNA: TGTGCCAGCAGCTTCGGGGCCGCTAGCTCTGGAAACACCATATATTTT
CDR3: CASSFGAASSGNTIYF
length: 16
size: NA
J: TRBJ1-3
D: NA
V: TRBV7-2

DNA: TGTGCCAGCAGTTACTCGGTCCGCTACGAGCAGTACTTC
CDR3: CASSYSVRYEQYF
length: 13
size: NA
J: TRBJ2-7
D: NA
V: TRBV6-5

DNA: TGTGCCAGCAGGACAGGAGGGAACCCGAACACTGAAGCTTTCTTT
CDR3: CASRTGGNPNTEAFF
length: 15
size: NA
J: TRBJ1-1
D: NA
V: TRBV6-1

DNA: TGCAGCGTTGGAGGACAGGGGGCCACTGAAGCTTTCTTT
CDR3: CSVGGQGATEAFF
length: 13
size: NA
J: TRBJ1-1
D: TRBD1
V: TRBV29-1

DNA: TGTGCCAGCAGCTTGACTAGCGGGGTCATCCGGGCTGGGGAGCAGTTCTTC
CDR3: CASSLTSGVIRAGEQFF
length: 17
size: NA
J: TRBJ2-1
D: TRBD2
V: TRBV5-4